A selection of T cell receptor beta chains follows, all from one sample in a study of regulatory T cells in long-lasting Graves disease. TCRdb recomputed calls from the multiplex PCR reads with MiXCR, one row per CDR3 protein. The sample holds about 620,000 distinct CDR3 sequences, roughly 15% seen once. This same sample was also taken into another study, of T cells in Graves' hyperthyroidism and ophthalmopathy.

The material was peripheral blood mononuclear cells (PBMCs), obtained at new diagnosis, from a patient treated with antithyroid drugs. The receptor source for this set is a woman aged 25 to 39 with Graves disease. Each CDR3 is given with its conserved first and last residue.

j_gene | len | v_gene | CDR3aa
TRBJ1-5 | 15 | TRBV18 | CASSPPMAGNQPQHF
TRBJ2-3 | 13 | TRBV24-1 | CATSTGGTDTQYF
TRBJ1-4 | 11 | TRBV12-3/TRBV12-4 | CASEVGEKLFF
TRBJ2-1 | 15 | TRBV27 | CASSLMARTYNEQFF
TRBJ1-5 | 15 | TRBV5-4 | CASSADGGRDSPQHF
TRBJ2-5 | 13 | TRBV28 | CASRKTGRETQYF
TRBJ2-3 | 15 | TRBV29-1 | CSVSGTGGLADTQYF
TRBJ2-1 | 16 | TRBV24-1 | CATSDLASGSYNEQFF
TRBJ1-6 | 17 | TRBV12-3/TRBV12-4 | CASKAAPFSSYNSPLHF
TRBJ1-2 | 12 | TRBV28 | CASSQNGGVLTF
TRBJ2-1 | 16 | TRBV28 | CASSSSRTGLYNEQFF
TRBJ1-4 | 16 | TRBV7-9 | CASSSGTTERREKLFF
TRBJ2-1 | 14 | TRBV7-9 | CASRWTGPHNEQFF
TRBJ1-4 | 12 | TRBV6-1 | CASSGSQEKLFF
TRBJ1-1 | 14 | TRBV3-1 | CASSQSPLNTEAFF
TRBJ2-1 | 15 | TRBV3-1 | CASSQGSGRDNEQFF
TRBJ2-5 | 17 | TRBV7-8 | CASSFTSIAGAQETQYF
TRBJ1-4 | 19 | TRBV5-1 | CASSLFRATGFRTNEKLFF
TRBJ2-3 | 15 | TRBV18 | CASSPQGQLSDTQYF
TRBJ2-7 | 17 | TRBV10-3 | CAISGASRRGSSYEQYF
TRBJ1-1 | 13 | TRBV7-9 | CASSLSWTDEAFF
TRBJ1-5 | 15 | TRBV12-3/TRBV12-4 | CASSHFGGLYQPQHF
TRBJ2-7 | 16 | TRBV28 | CASRPFSGTGGYEQYF
TRBJ2-3 | 14 | TRBV20-1 | CSASGGQGADTQYF
TRBJ2-1 | 14 | TRBV11-3 | CASSLGGSPNEQFF
TRBJ2-1 | 15 | TRBV27 | CASSFAGGQRNEQFF
TRBJ2-1 | 16 | TRBV3-1 | CASSQAGLAGYHEQFF
TRBJ1-5 | 13 | TRBV19 | CASTEGQWLPQHF
TRBJ2-7 | 14 | TRBV6-1 | CASTPDRGPYEQYF
TRBJ2-1 | 15 | TRBV14 | CASSRERVAYNEQFF
TRBJ2-2 | 12 | TRBV30 | CAWSEINGELFF
TRBJ2-1 | 14 | TRBV5-1 | CASQLDPGTNEQFF
TRBJ1-6 | 16 | TRBV10-3 | CAISAAGPVNNSPLHF
TRBJ2-1 | 18 | TRBV24-1 | CATSGGTQMYSSYNEQFF
TRBJ2-3 | 13 | TRBV25-1 | CASRQGPINTQYF
TRBJ2-1 | 15 | TRBV7-6 | CAIPELYSGHNEQFF
TRBJ2-2 | 19 | TRBV7-9 | CASSPEKPDRGLRIGELFF
TRBJ1-1 | 14 | TRBV7-2 | CASSLNRGSVQAFF
TRBJ1-2 | 13 | TRBV27 | CASTQGPIYGYTF
TRBJ2-2 | 16 | TRBV7-6 | CASSLSGGAYTGELFF
TRBJ1-5 | 13 | TRBV28 | CASSIPPNQPQHF
TRBJ2-7 | 15 | TRBV9 | CASTPDTQATYEQYF
TRBJ2-5 | 12 | TRBV2 | CASTGVQETQYF
TRBJ2-3 | 14 | TRBV19 | CASSGTAPSMSQYF
TRBJ2-1 | 13 | TRBV10-3 | CAIGESLVNEQFF
TRBJ1-2 | 15 | TRBV19 | CASSIDLPGLYGYTF